These 2 T cell receptor beta chains originate from one sample sequenced in a study of blood T cell repertoires in COVID-19. TCRdb's table, derived via immunoSEQ multiplex PCR, lists solely in-frame clones and lacks some. The data show some 350,000 clones, with around 82% seen just once and just under 3% held by the top ten. Sequenced material: peripheral blood. These receptor sequences come from a man aged 25 to 40 with active or convalescent COVID-19.

The chain joins TRBV5-6 to TRBJ2-2; D gene unclear. The V gene lost 0 bases and the J gene lost 7 bases, with 13 bases spanning the gap. The V gene's germline CDR1 is SGHDT and CDR2 YYEEEE. CDR3 length equals 15 residues. Written as DNA, the CDR3 is TGTGCCAGCAGCTTGGTCCCTAGTCTCCACGGGGAGCTGTTTTTT. Translated, it gives CASSLVPSLHGELFF.

The V gene is TRBV19, the J gene TRBJ1-1, with D unclear. The V end was cut by 10 bases, the J end by 0 bases, with 12 bases between. Germline loops: CDR1 LNHDA, CDR2 SQIVND (reference sequence). The CDR3 has 13 amino acids. CDR3 loop: CATSGGMNTEAFF. The CDR3 DNA reads TGTGCCACCTCGGGAGGGATGAACACTGAAGCTTTCTTT.